Following are 24 T cell receptor beta chains from one sample sequenced in a study of chemoradiotherapy in HPV16-positive cancers. TCRdb keeps only in-frame clones here, not all; method: immunoSEQ multiplex PCR. The table has about 260 clones, 70% to 90% seen once. Sequences were derived from tumor tissue, sampled from a patient who underwent chemoradiotherapy. The origin of the receptors is a human donor with HPV-associated anogenital cancer.

J is TRBJ1-1 and V is TRBV18, with 7 nucleotides matching TRBD1. V lost 3 bases to trimming and J lost 11 bases; unmatched junction nucleotides: 6. Germline-derived CDR1 and CDR2 are KGHSH and LQKENI. The CDR3 runs 12 residues. CDR3 bases: TGTGCCAGCTCACCCGACAGGGTGGTGGCTTTCTTT. This sequence encodes CASSPDRVVAFF.

V usage is TRBV4-3 and J usage is TRBJ1-1; D might be TRBD1 (5 bases). CDR1 LGHNA and CDR2 YSLEER come from the germline V gene. The CDR3 loop spans 11 amino acids. Trimming pared 8 bases from V and 4 bases from J, leaving 8 bases between. The CDR3 region is CASGRATEAFF. CDR3 bases: TGCGCCAGCGGCAGGGCCACTGAAGCTTTCTTT.

The gene calls are TRBV6-5 and TRBJ1-3; D uncertain. This CDR3 comprises 13 residues. Trimming took 8 bases from V and 0 from J, leaving 8 bases between them. From germline, CDR1 is MNHEY and CDR2 SVGAGI. The CDR3: CASSGTSGNTIYF. For the CDR3, the DNA is TGTGCCAGCTCCGGCACCTCTGGAAACACCATATATTTT.

The chain joins TRBV25-1 to TRBJ2-2, with 9 bases aligning to TRBD2. V was clipped by 4 bases and J by 3 bases; unmatched bases: 0. Per germline, CDR1 MGHDK and CDR2 SYGVNS. CDR3 length: 14 amino acids. The CDR3 sequence is CASSGLADTGELFF. The CDR3 DNA sequence: TGTGCCAGCAGTGGACTAGCGGACACCGGGGAGCTGTTTTTT.

The V call is TRBV6-1, the J call TRBJ1-6; no reliable D call. Deletions cut 5 bases from V and 0 bases from J, with 8 bases between. CDR1 MNHNS and CDR2 SASEGT come from the germline V gene. The CDR3 is 15 amino acids. The CDR3 reads CASSPDTSYNSPLHF. The CDR3 DNA reads TGTGCCAGCAGTCCCGACACCTCCTATAATTCACCCCTCCACTTT.

V is TRBV11-2 and J is TRBJ2-7; TRBD1 aligns across 9 bases. Looked up from germline, CDR1 is SGHAT and CDR2 is FQNNGV. The CDR3 runs to 15 residues. The trim removed 3 bases at V and 6 bases at J, leaving 9 bases unmatched. CDR3 nucleotide sequence: TGTGCCAGCAGCTTCCTAACCGGGACAGGGACCGAGCAGTACTTC. As protein: CASSFLTGTGTEQYF.

This chain joins TRBV6-5 and TRBJ2-7; 12 positions match TRBD1. The CDR3 covers 15 residues. Trimming cost V 5 bases and J 3 bases; bases outside gene matches: 5. Germline lookup yields CDR1 MNHEY and CDR2 SVGAGI. The CDR3 loop is CASSPGTGGGYEQYF. Written as DNA, the CDR3 is TGTGCCAGCAGTCCCGGGACAGGGGGCGGCTACGAGCAGTACTTC.

Here the CDR3 reads CASRGALYGYTF. DNA for the CDR3: TGTGCCTCCCGGGGGGCGCTCTATGGCTACACCTTC. The chain uses TRBV30 and TRBJ1-2; D perhaps matches TRBD1 (6 bases). The V gene lost 7 bases and the J gene lost 4 bases, with 13 bases spanning the gap. CDR1 and CDR2 (germline): GTSNPN, SVGIG (reference sequence). The CDR3 loop spans 12 amino acids.

The V gene is TRBV7-2, the J gene TRBJ1-4; the D is unclear. This CDR3 has 15 residues. Germline V CDR1 and CDR2: SGHTA, FQGNSA. V lost 5 bases and J 3 bases, leaving 13 bases between the germline ends. CDR3 coding DNA: TGTGCCAGCAGCCACAGTATCAGGCCTAATGAAAAACTGTTTTTT. Its protein is CASSHSIRPNEKLFF.

The CDR3 coding sequence is TGCGCCAGCAGCCAAGAAGAATATCATGGCTACACCTTC. It translates to CASSQEEYHGYTF. The J gene is TRBJ1-2, the V gene TRBV4-3; D uncertain. The CDR3 has 13 residues. Per germline, CDR1 LGHNA and CDR2 YSLEER. The ends were cut back, 0 bases at V and 6 bases at J, with 8 bases in the middle.

The chain has TRBV7-9 and TRBJ2-1; possibly TRBD1 or TRBD2 for D (7 bases each). This CDR3 spans 18 amino acids. The germline V and J ends were trimmed by 5 bases and 6 bases, with 26 bases remaining between them. Germline-derived CDR1 and CDR2 are SEHNR and FQNEAQ (reference sequence). This chain's CDR3 is CASSPGGVTAGNSNEQFF. The CDR3 DNA sequence: TGTGCCAGCAGCCCAGGGGGTGTGACAGCGGGGAACTCCAATGAGCAGTTCTTC.

The rearrangement links TRBV6-6 to TRBJ1-2; D ambiguous. V was clipped by 2 bases and J by 5 bases, with 9 bases between them. The CDR3 loop spans 13 amino acids. The germline CDR1 and CDR2 sequences are MNHNY and SVGAGI (reference sequence). The CDR3: CASSYERNYGYTF. DNA of the CDR3: TGTGCCAGCAGTTACGAGCGGAATTATGGCTACACCTTC.

V and J are TRBV7-3 and TRBJ2-3; TRBD1 might be the D (5 bases). Trimming stripped 2 bases from V and 5 bases from J, with 14 bases between. Per germline, CDR1 SGHTA and CDR2 FQGTGA. This CDR3 has 15 amino acids. The CDR3 here is CASSLRQGRKDTQYF. The CDR3 coding sequence is TGTGCCAGCAGCTTACGGCAGGGAAGAAAAGATACGCAGTATTTT.

V gene TRBV7-3 combines with J gene TRBJ2-5, with D possibly called TRBD1 or TRBD2 (5 bases each). Germline assignment: CDR1 SGHTA and CDR2 FQGTGA. The CDR3 is made up of 13 amino acids. V was pared by 2 bases and J by 6 bases, with 10 bases between. CDR3 nucleotide sequence: TGTGCCAGCAGCTTAGAGCCGGGACAGACCCAGTACTTC. Its protein product is CASSLEPGQTQYF.

This chain joins TRBV2 and TRBJ2-7, with a tentative D call TRBD1 (6 bases). Germline assignment: CDR1 SNHLY and CDR2 FYNNEI. Trimming cost V 6 bases and J 0 bases, with 27 bases left between them. This CDR3 region has 19 residues. In DNA, the CDR3 is TGTGCCAGCAGCGGGAATCTTAACACAGGGTCGAGGAGCTCCTACGAGCAGTACTTC. Amino acid sequence: CASSGNLNTGSRSSYEQYF.

There are a few counts of this clone. The chain is built from TRBV7-6 and TRBJ1-1; perhaps TRBD1 as D (6 bases). The CDR3 totals 13 residues. The V gene lost 2 bases and the J gene lost 4 bases, with 8 bases spanning the gap. Per the germline V gene, CDR1 is SGHVS and CDR2 is FNYEAQ. CDR3 in DNA: TGTGCCAGCAGCTTAAGCAGGGGCACTGAAGCTTTCTTT. As protein: CASSLSRGTEAFF.

A remark on this clone: This CDR3 is missing its conserved last phenylalanine or tryptophan, likely due to a read error. The chain combines TRBV11-2 with TRBJ2-7; D gene ambiguous. The CDR3 loop spans 13 amino acids. Deletions cut 0 bases from V and 5 bases from J, with 8 bases between. The germline V gene has CDR1 SGHAT and CDR2 FQNNGV. For the CDR3, the DNA is TGTGCCAGCAGCTTAGATCGCGGAGACGAGCAGTACTTA. This gives the protein CASSLDRGDEQYL.

V usage is TRBV6-6 and J usage is TRBJ1-2; 7 bases align to TRBD1. This CDR3 is 15 amino acids long. The V and J ends lost 0 bases and 4 bases, in that order; junction bases with no gene match: 5. The germline CDR1 and CDR2 sequences are MNHNY and SVGAGI (reference sequence). This chain's CDR3 is CASSYSETGTYGYTF. CDR3 nucleotides: TGTGCCAGCAGTTACTCGGAGACAGGGACCTATGGCTACACCTTC.

The chain joins TRBV21-1 to TRBJ2-5; the table's D call, TRBD2, has no DNA check behind it. TRBV21-1 is given as a pseudogene. The CDR3 extends over 16 amino acids. CDR3 DNA: TGTGCCAGTTGGGGGGTAGCGGGAGGGGAACAAGAGACCCAGTACTTC. It yields the protein CASWGVAGGEQETQYF.

Written as DNA, the CDR3 is TGTGCCAGTAGTTTCGACAGGGGGACTGAAAAACTGTTTTTT. This sequence encodes CASSFDRGTEKLFF. The rearrangement links TRBV19 to TRBJ1-4; 9 bases are shared with TRBD1. Germline V gene lookup returns CDR1 LNHDA and CDR2 SQIVND (reference sequence). CDR3 size: 14 residues. The trim removed 5 bases at V and 7 bases at J, leaving 5 bases unmatched.

The chain carries TRBV14 and TRBJ2-5; D is ambiguous. Germline assignment: CDR1 SGHDN and CDR2 FVKESK. There are 15 residues in the CDR3. V was shortened by 0 bases and J by 4 bases, with 12 bases between the two germline ends. Written as DNA, the CDR3 is TGTGCCAGCAGCCAAGATATCTCGAGGATAGAGACCCAGTACTTC. It encodes CASSQDISRIETQYF.

The V and J genes are TRBV9 and TRBJ2-1, with a tentative D call TRBD1 (6 bases). The CDR3 contains 12 residues. Per the germline V gene, CDR1 is SGDLS and CDR2 is YYNGEE. V was shortened by 2 bases and J by 11 bases, with 11 bases between the two germline ends. CDR3 bases: TGTGCCAGCAGCGTCATGGACAGCAAGCAGTTCTTC. This sequence encodes CASSVMDSKQFF.

The genes are TRBV11-3 and TRBJ2-2, with D unresolved. Per the germline V gene, CDR1 is SGHNT and CDR2 is YENEEA. The V end lost 5 bases, the J end lost 8 bases, and 15 bases lay between the germline ends. The CDR3 loop spans 14 amino acids. CDR3 sequence: CASSVSDAGGELFF. The CDR3 DNA reads as TGTGCCAGCAGCGTCTCGGACGCCGGGGGGGAGCTGTTTTTT.

This chain uses TRBV29-1 with TRBJ2-1; 11 positions match TRBD2. The CDR3 loop spans 15 amino acids. The V gene's germline CDR1 is SQVTM and CDR2 ANQGSEA. Trimming took 3 bases from V and 4 from J; bases not matched to a gene: 5. CDR3 region: CSVDEGLAGYNEQFF. CDR3 coding DNA: TGCAGCGTTGATGAAGGACTAGCGGGTTACAATGAGCAGTTCTTC.